Sequencing of this T cell receptor beta chain was carried out in a study of blood T cells in healthy people across ages. Note on this clonotype: Antigen: not known.

The study, taken as a whole, reports: Estimated diversity across one million T cells was deemed an underestimate.

Researchers collected roughly 10 milliliters of peripheral blood from every single donor. A sample-barcoded 5' primer and a J-beta primer mix were used in a second PCR of roughly 7 to 11 cycles. Carrying 12 random nucleotides, a template-switch adaptor labeled each individual cDNA molecule. Using its own MiXCR run on the 5' RACE reads, TCRdb lists one record per CDR3 protein. The repertoire holds more than 800,000 distinct CDR3 sequences, 40% to 55% seen once, with about 19% in the top ten. Sequenced sample: blood. This TCR came from a woman aged 55 to 70 in good health.

The CDR3 bases are TGTGCCAGCGCAGGGGGAAGCAATCAGCCCCAGCATTTT. It specifies CASAGGSNQPQHF. The rearrangement links TRBV2 to TRBJ1-5; the match to TRBD1 covers 7 bases. This CDR3 is 13 amino acids long. Looked up from germline, CDR1 is SNHLY and CDR2 is FYNNEI. The V and J ends lost 8 bases and 1 base, in that order; junction bases with no gene match: 2.